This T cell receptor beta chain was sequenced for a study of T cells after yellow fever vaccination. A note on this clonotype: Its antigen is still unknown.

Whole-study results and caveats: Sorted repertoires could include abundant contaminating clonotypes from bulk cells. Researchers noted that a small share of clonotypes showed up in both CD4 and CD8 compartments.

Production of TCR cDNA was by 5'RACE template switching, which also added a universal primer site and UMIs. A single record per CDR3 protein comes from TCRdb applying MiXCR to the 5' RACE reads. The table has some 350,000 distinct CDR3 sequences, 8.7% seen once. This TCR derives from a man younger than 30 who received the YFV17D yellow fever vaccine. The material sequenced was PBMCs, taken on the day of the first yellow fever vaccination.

DNA of the CDR3: TGTGCCAGCAGCCAGGGGACGATGACCTCCTACGAGCAGTACTTC. Its protein product is CASSQGTMTSYEQYF. The chain recombines TRBV4-2 with TRBJ2-7, with D tentatively TRBD1 or TRBD2 (5 bases each). The V end lost 3 bases, the J end lost 0 bases, and 12 bases lay between the germline ends. The CDR3 totals 15 residues. Germline V gene data show CDR1 as LGHNA and CDR2 as YNFKEQ.